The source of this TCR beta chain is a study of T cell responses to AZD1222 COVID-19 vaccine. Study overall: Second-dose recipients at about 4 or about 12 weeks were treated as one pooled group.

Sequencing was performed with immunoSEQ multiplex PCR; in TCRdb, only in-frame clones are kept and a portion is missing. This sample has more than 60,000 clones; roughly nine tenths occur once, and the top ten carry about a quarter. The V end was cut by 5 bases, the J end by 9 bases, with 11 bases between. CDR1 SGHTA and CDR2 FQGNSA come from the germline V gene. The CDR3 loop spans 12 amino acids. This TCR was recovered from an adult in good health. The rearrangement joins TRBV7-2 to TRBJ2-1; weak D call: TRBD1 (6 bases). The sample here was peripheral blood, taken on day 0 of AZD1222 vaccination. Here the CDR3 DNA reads TGTGCCAGCAGCGGCAGGGGTCGTGAGCAGTTCTTC. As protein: CASSGRGREQFF. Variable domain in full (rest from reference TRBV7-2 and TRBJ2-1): GAGVSQSPSNKVTEKGKDVELRCDPISGHTALYWYRQSLGQGLEFLIYFQGNSAPDKSGLPSDRFSAERTGGSVSTLTIQRTQQEDSAVYLCASSGRGREQFFGPGTRLTVL.